One T cell receptor beta chain is described in this entry. Molecular barcoding with unique molecular identifiers was used for the TCRbeta library. Each CDR3 protein gets one entry after TCRdb re-called the PCR reads with MiXCR. The repertoire includes hundreds of thousands of distinct CDR3 sequences, about 10% of them detected once, and about 4% sits in the top ten. This sample is part of a study of T-cell reconstitution after alpha-beta-depleted transplantation in children. Per the germline V gene, CDR1 is SNHLY and CDR2 is FYNNEI. V gave up 11 bases and J gave up 6 bases, with 14 bases separating them. CDR3 length: 12 residues.

The chain joins TRBV2 to TRBJ2-1; D may correspond to TRBD1 or TRBD2 (5 bases each). Sequenced material: PBMCs from the stem cell graft donor, taken from the stem cell graft. The source of this sequence is a human donor who donated a stem cell graft to a child with acute myeloid leukemia. The CDR3 here is CAGSRGTNEQFF. CDR3 DNA: TGTGCCGGATCCCGGGGCACCAATGAGCAGTTCTTC.